A few counts support the clone carrying this T cell receptor beta chain. The antigen is not known. In germline, CDR1 is MNHNS, CDR2 SASEGT. The CDR3 covers 15 residues. The ends were cut back, 6 bases at V and 0 bases at J, with 15 bases in the middle. The yield of each sequencing run was over 160 million TCR-beta sequences from 15-18 subjects. From the 5' RACE reads, TCRdb called clonotypes with MiXCR, one entry per CDR3 protein. Of approximately 51,000 distinct CDR3 sequences in the sample, 3% to 3.5% were seen once. This record comes from a study of neurological immune-mediated disorders. General observations from the study: There was no association between the multiple sclerosis repertoire cluster and any clinical or MRI feature. Private repertoires in all groups were suggested by the finding that expanded clones across subjects shared no CDR3 amino acid sequences.

Sequencing was carried out using PBMCs. The receptor's source is a middle-aged man with multiple sclerosis. This rearrangement joins TRBV6-1 to TRBJ2-7; TRBD1 might be the D (6 bases). The chain's CDR3 is CASRGDTRSSYEQYF. In nucleotides, the CDR3 is TGTGCCAGCAGGGGGGACACGAGGAGCTCCTACGAGCAGTACTTC.